Shown below are 5 T cell receptor beta chains from a single sample sequenced in a study of regulatory and conventional T cells in RAG deficiency. The sorted conventional CD4+ T cells were CD25-low and CD127-high, with genomic DNA sequenced. Sequencing was performed with immunoSEQ multiplex PCR; in TCRdb, only in-frame clones are kept and a portion is missing. The profile shows approximately 48,000 clones, 90% of them singletons. In addition, the sample was reused for a study of regulatory T cells. That work adds: Primers: 52 TRBV forward and 13 TRBJ reverse.

The sample consisted of CD4+ effector T cells sorted from blood. The receptors originated from a human donor in good health.

This clone occurred once. J is TRBJ2-7 and V is TRBV28; no reliable D call. The CDR3 consists of 11 residues. The germline gives CDR1 MDHEN, CDR2 SYDVKM. V lost 8 bases, J lost 1 base, and 6 bases lay in between. CDR3: CASFSSYEQYF. Here the CDR3 DNA reads TGTGCCAGCTTCTCGTCCTACGAGCAGTACTTC.

The V call is TRBV9, the J call TRBJ1-1, with 7 bases matching TRBD1. Trimming cost V 3 bases and J 3 bases; bases outside gene matches: 5. Germline lookup yields CDR1 SGDLS and CDR2 YYNGEE. This CDR3 has 14 amino acids. The CDR3 sequence is CASSALTGDTEAFF. In nucleotides, the CDR3 is TGTGCCAGCAGCGCTCTTACAGGGGACACTGAAGCTTTCTTT.

The chain is built from TRBV29-1 and TRBJ1-5; D is possibly TRBD1 (6 bases). CDR1 SQVTM and CDR2 ANQGSEA come from the germline V gene. This CDR3 is 14 amino acids long. Between the trimmed V and J ends, which lost 4 bases and 0 bases, there was a span of 10 bases. DNA for the CDR3: TGCAGCGTTGCCACAGGGCCTAGCAATCAGCCCCAGCATTTT. Its protein product is CSVATGPSNQPQHF.

V usage is TRBV2 and J usage is TRBJ2-5; D remains unclear. The CDR3 has 14 amino acids. Germline CDR1 is SNHLY and CDR2 is FYNNEI. The ends were cut back, 4 bases at V and 5 bases at J, with 14 bases in the middle. The CDR3 DNA follows: TGTGCCAGCAGTGGCCAAACAAAACAGGAGACCCAGTACTTC. It codes for CASSGQTKQETQYF.

This clone was picked up a small number of times. The chain employs TRBV11-2 and TRBJ2-4; a weak D match, TRBD1 (6 bases). The CDR3 runs 14 residues. Per the germline V gene, CDR1 is SGHAT and CDR2 is FQNNGV. The V end lost 4 bases, the J end lost 5 bases, and 12 bases lay between the germline ends. In DNA, the CDR3 is TGTGCCAGCAGCTCCCAGGGACAAGAAAACATTCAGTACTTC. Protein product: CASSSQGQENIQYF.